This note documents a single T cell receptor beta chain sequence. The target antigen is unknown. This sample is drawn from a study of T cells after yellow fever vaccination. At the level of the study: SMART-Seq v4 Ultra Low Input prepared the low-cell-number fractions. Study outcomes and limitations: The booster saw the reappearance of most primary-vaccination clones (around 96% CD4, about 85% CD8). It was a weaker secondary response, yet one that peaked faster, at day 5 versus 15.

TCRdb recomputed calls from the 5' RACE reads with MiXCR, one row per CDR3 protein. The data show approximately 550,000 distinct CDR3 sequences, 13% seen once. The junction had 7 bases not matched to a gene; V was cut back by 4 bases and J by 7 bases. Germline lookup yields CDR1 SGHDN and CDR2 FVKESK. The CDR3 extends over 15 amino acids. The rearrangement joins TRBV14 to TRBJ1-6; 7 bases are a match to TRBD1. The source is a man aged 25-40 years who received the YFV17D yellow fever vaccine. Specimen: PBMCs, collected on the day of the yellow fever booster vaccination. The CDR3 reads CASSPLQGRNSPLHF. Written as DNA, the CDR3 is TGTGCCAGCAGCCCCTTACAGGGGAGGAATTCACCCCTCCACTTT.